This section outlines one TCR beta chain sequence together with its context. This record comes from a study of STAT5B mutations in CD4+ large granular lymphocyte leukemia. The CDR3 consists of 16 residues. V dropped 3 bases and J dropped 1; count of bases not matched to a gene: 8. Germline-derived CDR1 and CDR2 are LNHNV and YYDKDF (reference sequence). The data were produced by immunoSEQ multiplex PCR, yet TCRdb's version contains in-frame clones alone and is incomplete. The table records 30,000 to 40,000 clones, roughly 87% of them present only once. The sample comprised CD4+ T cells from blood buffy coats. This TCR derives from a human donor in good health. The chain couples TRBV15 to TRBJ2-7, with 8 positions matching TRBD2. The DNA for the CDR3 is TGTGCCACCAGCAGGGGAAGCGGGAGTGGTTCCTACGAGCAGTACTTC. It translates to CATSRGSGSGSYEQYF.